The 16 T cell receptor beta chains in this list originate from one sample, sequenced in a study of blood T cell repertoires in COVID-19. Some clones are missing from TCRdb's copy, which holds only in-frame ones; the method was immunoSEQ multiplex PCR. This table has approximately 140,000 clones, approximately 91% appearing once. Sequenced input: peripheral blood. The receptors were sampled from a man aged 45-65 years with active or convalescent COVID-19.

V and J are TRBV3-1 (or the pseudogene TRBV3-2) and TRBJ2-1, with 8 bases fitting TRBD1. The trim removed 4 bases at V and 9 bases at J, leaving 8 bases unmatched. Germline CDR1 is LGHDT and CDR2 is YNNKEL (reference sequence). CDR3 length: 14 amino acids. For the CDR3, the DNA is TGTGCCAGCAGCCCGGCGACAGGGGCTGGTGAGCAGTTCTTC. Encoded protein: CASSPATGAGEQFF.

V and J are TRBV24-1 and TRBJ2-1, with 8 bases fitting TRBD1. J lost 0 bases, V lost 5 bases, and 8 bases had no gene match. CDR3 length: 17 amino acids. The germline V gene encodes CDR1 KGHDR and CDR2 SFDVKD. The CDR3 DNA follows: TGTGCCACCAGTGGTAACAGGGGGACAAGCTCCTACAATGAGCAGTTCTTC. Its protein is CATSGNRGTSSYNEQFF.

This chain joins TRBV9 and TRBJ1-1, with TRBD1 matching 7 bases. CDR1 is SGDLS and CDR2 is YYNGEE in the germline V gene. Trimming took 0 bases from V and 5 from J; bases not matched to a gene: 4. CDR3 length: 14 amino acids. The CDR3 spells CASSVDRGRTEAFF. The CDR3 region has the DNA TGTGCCAGCAGCGTAGACAGGGGAAGGACTGAAGCTTTCTTT.

The V and J genes are TRBV5-8 and TRBJ2-7; D gene ambiguous. The CDR3 has 14 residues. Germline CDR1 and CDR2: SGHTS and YDEGEE. Trimming took off 2 bases at V and 6 bases at J, with 15 bases between the two ends. The DNA of the CDR3 is TGTGCCAGCAGCTTTAGACCCCTAGGAGTCGAGCAGTACTTC. Its protein is CASSFRPLGVEQYF.

The rearrangement joins TRBV2 to TRBJ2-3; D remains unclear. Germline-derived CDR1 and CDR2 are SNHLY and FYNNEI. The CDR3 has 15 residues. Trimming shortened V by 5 bases and J by 0 bases, and 12 bases separated the two germline ends. CDR3 coding DNA: TGTGCCAGCAGTCCGCTGGGCTTGAGCACAGATACGCAGTATTTT. It specifies CASSPLGLSTDTQYF.

The chain is built from TRBV6-6 and TRBJ1-5; possible D gene TRBD1, 6 bases. The germline gives CDR1 MNHNY, CDR2 SVGAGI (reference sequence). V shed 10 bases and J shed 4 bases, with 17 bases lying between them. The CDR3 length is 14 residues. DNA for the CDR3: TGTGCCATCAAAAGAGGCAGGGGAAATCAGCCCCAGCATTTT. Amino acid sequence: CAIKRGRGNQPQHF.

This clone has only one observation. V and J are TRBV5-1 and TRBJ2-1, with TRBD1 matching over 9 bases. J gave up 4 bases and V 1 base, and 3 bases lay outside the gene matches. The CDR3 contains 15 residues. Germline V gene sequence: CDR1 SGHRS, CDR2 YFSETQ. CDR3 sequence reads: CASSLLGQGYNEQFF. In DNA, the CDR3 is TGCGCCAGCAGCTTGCTGGGACAGGGTTACAATGAGCAGTTCTTC.

J is TRBJ2-3 and V is TRBV10-3, with D hard to call. Germline V CDR1 and CDR2: ENHRY, SYGVKD. CDR3 length equals 13 residues. V lost 4 bases and J lost 0, with 5 bases in between. The CDR3 DNA sequence: TGTGCCATCAGTGTAATCAGCACAGATACGCAGTATTTT. The encoded protein is CAISVISTDTQYF.

The genes are TRBV28 and TRBJ2-7, with a tentative D call TRBD1 (6 bases). V lost 5 bases and J lost 1, with 12 bases in between. Germline V gives CDR1 MDHEN, CDR2 SYDVKM. CDR3 size: 14 residues. The CDR3 spells CASSPPRGSYEQYF. As DNA, the CDR3 is TGTGCCAGCAGTCCCCCCAGGGGTTCCTACGAGCAGTACTTC.

The rearrangement uses TRBV19 and TRBJ1-1; 8 nucleotides match TRBD1. The CDR3 contains 13 residues. Trimming cost V 5 bases and J 9 bases; bases outside gene matches: 8. Germline loops: CDR1 LNHDA, CDR2 SQIVND (reference sequence). Written as DNA, the CDR3 is TGTGCCAGTAGTTTTTTGACAGGGGAAAAAGCTTTCTTT. This sequence encodes CASSFLTGEKAFF.

This rearrangement joins TRBV3-1 (or the pseudogene TRBV3-2) to TRBJ1-5; D not resolved. CDR3 length: 17 residues. Germline CDR1 LGHDT, CDR2 YNNKEL (reference sequence). Deletions cut 3 bases from V and 0 bases from J, with 15 bases between. Written as DNA, the CDR3 is TGTGCCAGCAGCCAGTCTGTATCAATCGGTAGCAATCAGCCCCAGCATTTT. This encodes CASSQSVSIGSNQPQHF.

The chain couples TRBV29-1 to TRBJ2-3, with TRBD1 matching 7 bases. With V trimmed by 8 bases and J by 0 bases, 8 bases remained unmatched. Germline values: CDR1 SQVTM, CDR2 ANQGSEA. This CDR3 is 14 amino acids long. The DNA of the CDR3 is TGCAGCTCCCCCGGGGACAGTAGCACAGATACGCAGTATTTT. As protein: CSSPGDSSTDTQYF.

The chain is built from TRBV28 and TRBJ2-5, with D possibly TRBD2 on 6 matching bases. Germline V gives CDR1 MDHEN, CDR2 SYDVKM. V was cut by 7 bases and J by 5 bases, with 20 bases left in between. The CDR3 extends over 15 amino acids. CDR3 sequence reads: CASIRLVRVGETQYF. In DNA, the CDR3 is TGTGCCAGCATAAGACTAGTTCGGGTGGGGGAGACCCAGTACTTC.

This chain links TRBV4-2 with TRBJ1-2; D is possibly TRBD1 (6 bases). Germline V gene data show CDR1 as LGHNA and CDR2 as YNFKEQ. The V and J ends lost 0 bases and 7 bases respectively, with 15 bases between them. This CDR3 is 15 amino acids long. The CDR3 region is CASSQDLGRGIGYTF. CDR3 in DNA: TGTGCCAGCAGCCAAGATCTGGGCAGGGGAATTGGCTACACCTTC.

The V gene is TRBV27, the J gene TRBJ2-7; TRBD2 matches 8 bases. The germline CDR1 and CDR2 sequences are MNHEY and SMNVEV (reference sequence). The trim removed 0 bases at V and 7 bases at J, leaving 5 bases unmatched. This CDR3 spans 14 amino acids. The CDR3, as DNA: TGTGCCAGCAGTTTATCGAGGCTAGCGGGTGAGCAGTACTTC. As protein: CASSLSRLAGEQYF.

The chain carries TRBV6-1 and TRBJ1-5; D uncertain. Germline CDR1 is MNHNS and CDR2 is SASEGT. The V and J ends lost 7 bases and 6 bases respectively, with 10 bases between them. The CDR3 contains 12 residues. CDR3 in DNA: TGTGCCAGCACACCGGGTCTTCAGCCCCAGCATTTT. Encoded protein: CASTPGLQPQHF.